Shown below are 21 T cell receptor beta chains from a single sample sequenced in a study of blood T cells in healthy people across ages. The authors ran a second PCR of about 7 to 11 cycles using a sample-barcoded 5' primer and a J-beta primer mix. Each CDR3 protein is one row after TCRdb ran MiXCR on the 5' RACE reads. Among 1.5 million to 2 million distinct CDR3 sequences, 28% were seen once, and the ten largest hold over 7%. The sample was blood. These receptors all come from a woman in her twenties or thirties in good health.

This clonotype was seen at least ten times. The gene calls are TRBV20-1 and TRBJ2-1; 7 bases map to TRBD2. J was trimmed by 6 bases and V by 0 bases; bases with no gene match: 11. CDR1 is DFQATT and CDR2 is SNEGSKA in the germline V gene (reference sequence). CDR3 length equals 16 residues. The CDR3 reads CSARDLRLAVFNEQFF. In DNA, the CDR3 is TGCAGTGCTAGAGATCTTCGGCTAGCGGTTTTCAATGAGCAGTTCTTC.

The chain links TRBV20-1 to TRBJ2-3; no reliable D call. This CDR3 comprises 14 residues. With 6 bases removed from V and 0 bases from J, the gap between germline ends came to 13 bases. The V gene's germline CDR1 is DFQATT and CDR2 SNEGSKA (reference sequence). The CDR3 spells CSAYTWASTDTQYF. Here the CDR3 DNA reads TGCAGTGCCTACACCTGGGCCAGCACAGATACGCAGTATTTT.

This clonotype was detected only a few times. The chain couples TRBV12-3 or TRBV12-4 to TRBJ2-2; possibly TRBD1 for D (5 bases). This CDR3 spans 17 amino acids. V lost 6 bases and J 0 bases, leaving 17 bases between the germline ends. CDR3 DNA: TGTGCCAGCAGATCTCGTCAGGGTGGCTCGAACACCGGGGAGCTGTTTTTT. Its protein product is CASRSRQGGSNTGELFF.

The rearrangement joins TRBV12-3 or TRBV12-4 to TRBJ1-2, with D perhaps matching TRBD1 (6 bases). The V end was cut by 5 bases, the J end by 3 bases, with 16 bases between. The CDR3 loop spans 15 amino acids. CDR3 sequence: CASSPLLAGDYGYTF. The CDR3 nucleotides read TGTGCCAGCAGTCCGTTGTTGGCAGGGGACTATGGCTACACCTTC.

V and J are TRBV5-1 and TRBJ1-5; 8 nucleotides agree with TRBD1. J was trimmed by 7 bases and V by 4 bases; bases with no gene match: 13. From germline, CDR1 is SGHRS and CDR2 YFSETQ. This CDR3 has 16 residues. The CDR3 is CASSHQPGQGQQPQHF. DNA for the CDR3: TGCGCCAGCAGCCACCAACCCGGACAGGGTCAACAGCCCCAGCATTTT.

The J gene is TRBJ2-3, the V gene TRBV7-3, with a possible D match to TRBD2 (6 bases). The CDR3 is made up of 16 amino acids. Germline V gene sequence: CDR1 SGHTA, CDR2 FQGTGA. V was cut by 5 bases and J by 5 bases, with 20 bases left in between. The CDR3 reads CASSPSGLTRIDTQYF. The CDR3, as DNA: TGTGCCAGCAGCCCGTCGGGACTCACGAGGATAGATACGCAGTATTTT.

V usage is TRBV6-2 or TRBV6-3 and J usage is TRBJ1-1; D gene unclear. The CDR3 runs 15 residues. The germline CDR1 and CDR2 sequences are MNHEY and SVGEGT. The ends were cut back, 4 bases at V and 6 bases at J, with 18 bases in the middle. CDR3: CASSFPTGGVAEAFF. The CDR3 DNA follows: TGTGCCAGCAGTTTTCCGACCGGAGGTGTTGCTGAAGCTTTCTTT.

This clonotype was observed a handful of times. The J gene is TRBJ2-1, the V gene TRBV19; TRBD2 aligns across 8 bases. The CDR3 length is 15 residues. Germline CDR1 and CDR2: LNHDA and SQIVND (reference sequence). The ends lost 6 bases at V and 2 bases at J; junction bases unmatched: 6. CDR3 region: CASSRTSYTYNEQFF. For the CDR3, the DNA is TGTGCCAGTAGCAGGACTAGCTACACCTACAATGAGCAGTTCTTC.

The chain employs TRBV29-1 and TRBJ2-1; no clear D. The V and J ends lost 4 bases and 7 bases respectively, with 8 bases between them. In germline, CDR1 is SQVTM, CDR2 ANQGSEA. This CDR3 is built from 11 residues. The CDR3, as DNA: TGCAGCGTTGGAGTTAGGAATGAGCAGTTCTTC. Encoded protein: CSVGVRNEQFF.

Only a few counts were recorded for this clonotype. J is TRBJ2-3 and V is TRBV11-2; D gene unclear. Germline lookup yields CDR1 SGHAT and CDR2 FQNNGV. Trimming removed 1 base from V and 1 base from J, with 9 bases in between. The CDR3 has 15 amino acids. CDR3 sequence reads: CASSLGLSGTDTQYF. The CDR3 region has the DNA TGTGCCAGCAGCTTAGGCCTGTCGGGCACAGATACGCAGTATTTT.

The CDR3 is CSVESLAAEVQFF. The CDR3 DNA reads as TGCAGCGTTGAATCCTTGGCCGCCGAAGTCCAGTTCTTC. The J gene is TRBJ2-1, the V gene TRBV29-1; no clear D. The germline V gene encodes CDR1 SQVTM and CDR2 ANQGSEA. Trimming cost V 2 bases and J 13 bases, with 18 bases left between them. The CDR3 extends over 13 amino acids.

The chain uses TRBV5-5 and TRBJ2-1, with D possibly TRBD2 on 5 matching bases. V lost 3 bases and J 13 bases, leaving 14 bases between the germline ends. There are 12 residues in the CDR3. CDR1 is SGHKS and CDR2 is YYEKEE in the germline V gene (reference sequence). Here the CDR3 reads CASSWASTPQFF. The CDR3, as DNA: TGTGCCAGCAGCTGGGCTAGCACTCCCCAGTTCTTC.

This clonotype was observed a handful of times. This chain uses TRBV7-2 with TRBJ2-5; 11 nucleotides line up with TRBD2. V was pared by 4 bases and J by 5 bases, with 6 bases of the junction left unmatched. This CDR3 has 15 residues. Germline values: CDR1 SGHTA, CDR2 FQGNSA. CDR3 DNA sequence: TGTGCCAGCAGCTCGATGACTAGCGGGGTTGAGACCCAGTACTTC. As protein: CASSSMTSGVETQYF.

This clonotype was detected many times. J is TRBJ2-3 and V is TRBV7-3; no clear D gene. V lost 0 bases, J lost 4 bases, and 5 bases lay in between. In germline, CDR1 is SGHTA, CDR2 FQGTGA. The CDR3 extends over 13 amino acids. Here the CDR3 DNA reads TGTGCCAGCAGCTTAACGTGGCCAGATACGCAGTATTTT. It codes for CASSLTWPDTQYF.

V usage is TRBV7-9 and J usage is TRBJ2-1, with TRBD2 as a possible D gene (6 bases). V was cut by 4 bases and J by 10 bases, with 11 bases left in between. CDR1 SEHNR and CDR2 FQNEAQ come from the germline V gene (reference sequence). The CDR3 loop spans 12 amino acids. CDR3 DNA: TGTGCCAGCAGCTCGGCGGGGTACGAGCAGTTCTTC. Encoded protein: CASSSAGYEQFF.

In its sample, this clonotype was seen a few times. The CDR3 spells CASSTSGTPVGGEQFF. CDR3 sequence (DNA): TGTGCCAGCAGCACCTCCGGGACACCGGTGGGGGGTGAGCAGTTCTTC. This chain joins TRBV7-2 and TRBJ2-1; D is possibly TRBD1 or TRBD2 (6 bases each). The V and J ends lost 5 bases and 9 bases respectively, with 23 bases between them. Germline values: CDR1 SGHTA, CDR2 FQGNSA. CDR3 length: 16 amino acids.

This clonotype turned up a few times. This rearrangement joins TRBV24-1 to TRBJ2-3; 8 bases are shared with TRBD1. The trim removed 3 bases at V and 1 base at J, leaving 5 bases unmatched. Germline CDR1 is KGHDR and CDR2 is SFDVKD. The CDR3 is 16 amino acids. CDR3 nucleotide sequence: TGTGCCACCAGTGATCCGGGACAGGTCGGCACAGATACGCAGTATTTT. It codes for CATSDPGQVGTDTQYF.

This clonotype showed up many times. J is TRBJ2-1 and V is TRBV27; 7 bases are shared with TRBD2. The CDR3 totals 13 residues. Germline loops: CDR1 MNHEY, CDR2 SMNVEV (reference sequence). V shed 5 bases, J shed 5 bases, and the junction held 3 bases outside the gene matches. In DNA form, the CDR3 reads TGTGCCAGCAGTCCCAGCGGGGACAATGAGCAGTTCTTC. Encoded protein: CASSPSGDNEQFF.

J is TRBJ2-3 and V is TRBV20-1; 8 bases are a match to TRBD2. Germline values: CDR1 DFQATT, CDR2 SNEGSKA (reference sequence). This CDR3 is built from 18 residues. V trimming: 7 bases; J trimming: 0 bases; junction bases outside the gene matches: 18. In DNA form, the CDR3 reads TGCAGTGGAGAGGGGAGCGGGAGACGGCGGGCGAGCACAGATACGCAGTATTTT. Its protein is CSGEGSGRRRASTDTQYF.

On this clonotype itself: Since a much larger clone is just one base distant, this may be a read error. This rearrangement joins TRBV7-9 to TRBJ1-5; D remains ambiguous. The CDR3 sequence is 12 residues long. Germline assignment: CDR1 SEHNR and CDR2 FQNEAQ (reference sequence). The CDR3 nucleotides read TGTGCCAGCAGCTTCGACAATCGGCCCCAGCATTTT. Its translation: CASSFDNRPQHF.

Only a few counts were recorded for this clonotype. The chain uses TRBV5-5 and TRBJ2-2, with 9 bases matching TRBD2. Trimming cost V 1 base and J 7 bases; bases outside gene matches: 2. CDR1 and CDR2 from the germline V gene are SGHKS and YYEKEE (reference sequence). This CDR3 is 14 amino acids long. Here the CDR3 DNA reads TGTGCCAGCAGCTTGACTAGCGGGCACGGGGAGCTGTTTTTT. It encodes CASSLTSGHGELFF.